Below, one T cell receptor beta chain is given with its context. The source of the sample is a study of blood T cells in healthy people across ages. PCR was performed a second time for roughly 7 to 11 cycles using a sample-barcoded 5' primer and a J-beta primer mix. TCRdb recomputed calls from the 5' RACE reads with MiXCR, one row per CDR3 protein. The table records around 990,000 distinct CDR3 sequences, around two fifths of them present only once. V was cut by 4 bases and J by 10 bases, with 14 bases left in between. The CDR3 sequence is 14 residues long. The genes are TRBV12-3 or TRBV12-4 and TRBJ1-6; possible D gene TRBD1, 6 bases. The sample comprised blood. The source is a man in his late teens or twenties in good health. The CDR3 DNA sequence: TGTGCCAGCAGTTCCTACAGGGTCGACTCACCCCTCCACTTT. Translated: CASSSYRVDSPLHF.